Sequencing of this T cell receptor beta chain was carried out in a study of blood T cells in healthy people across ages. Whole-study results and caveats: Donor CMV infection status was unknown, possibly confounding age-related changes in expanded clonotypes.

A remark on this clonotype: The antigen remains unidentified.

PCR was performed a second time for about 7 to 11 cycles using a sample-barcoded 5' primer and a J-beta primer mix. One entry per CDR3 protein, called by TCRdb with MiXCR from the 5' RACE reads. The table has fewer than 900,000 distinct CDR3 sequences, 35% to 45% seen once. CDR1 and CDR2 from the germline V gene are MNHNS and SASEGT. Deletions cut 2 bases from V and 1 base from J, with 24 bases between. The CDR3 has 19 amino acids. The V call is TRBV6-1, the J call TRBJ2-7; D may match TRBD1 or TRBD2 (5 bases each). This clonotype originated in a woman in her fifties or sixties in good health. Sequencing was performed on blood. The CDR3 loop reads CASSELTGTPFTSSYEQYF. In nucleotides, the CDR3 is TGTGCCAGCAGTGAACTCACCGGGACGCCGTTTACTTCTTCCTACGAGCAGTACTTC.